The TCR beta chain under discussion was sequenced for a study of persistence of HIV-infected CD4 T cells. Study-wide results and limits: Degenerate expanded CDR3beta sequences were enriched among CMV- and Gag-responding cells.

The stimulus was lysate of CMV-infected fibroblasts, around 9.3 ug/mL. Memory cells lacking CD40L and CD69 with high CD45RO were sorted. Trimming removed 11 bases from V and 5 bases from J; junction bases left unmatched: 13. This CDR3 comprises 14 residues. Looked up from germline, CDR1 is MNHNY and CDR2 is SVGAGI (reference sequence). This was the immunoSEQ version 4 assay in survey mode. Sequencing was performed with immunoSEQ multiplex PCR; in TCRdb, only in-frame clones are kept and a portion is missing. This sample has some 41,000 clones; around 80% occur once, and the top ten carry 1.5% to 2%. As regards this clone: No antigen is known for it.

This chain links TRBV6-6 with TRBJ1-1; 8 bases map to TRBD1. The TCR sequence derives from an adult man with HIV who was CMV-seropositive. The sequenced sample was CD4+ T cells sorted from PBMCs after roughly 18-hour stimulation, obtained from a patient who received antiretroviral therapy. The DNA of the CDR3 is TGTGCCGCAGGGGGCGTAGGAGTAAATACTGAAGCTTTCTTT. It specifies CAAGGVGVNTEAFF.